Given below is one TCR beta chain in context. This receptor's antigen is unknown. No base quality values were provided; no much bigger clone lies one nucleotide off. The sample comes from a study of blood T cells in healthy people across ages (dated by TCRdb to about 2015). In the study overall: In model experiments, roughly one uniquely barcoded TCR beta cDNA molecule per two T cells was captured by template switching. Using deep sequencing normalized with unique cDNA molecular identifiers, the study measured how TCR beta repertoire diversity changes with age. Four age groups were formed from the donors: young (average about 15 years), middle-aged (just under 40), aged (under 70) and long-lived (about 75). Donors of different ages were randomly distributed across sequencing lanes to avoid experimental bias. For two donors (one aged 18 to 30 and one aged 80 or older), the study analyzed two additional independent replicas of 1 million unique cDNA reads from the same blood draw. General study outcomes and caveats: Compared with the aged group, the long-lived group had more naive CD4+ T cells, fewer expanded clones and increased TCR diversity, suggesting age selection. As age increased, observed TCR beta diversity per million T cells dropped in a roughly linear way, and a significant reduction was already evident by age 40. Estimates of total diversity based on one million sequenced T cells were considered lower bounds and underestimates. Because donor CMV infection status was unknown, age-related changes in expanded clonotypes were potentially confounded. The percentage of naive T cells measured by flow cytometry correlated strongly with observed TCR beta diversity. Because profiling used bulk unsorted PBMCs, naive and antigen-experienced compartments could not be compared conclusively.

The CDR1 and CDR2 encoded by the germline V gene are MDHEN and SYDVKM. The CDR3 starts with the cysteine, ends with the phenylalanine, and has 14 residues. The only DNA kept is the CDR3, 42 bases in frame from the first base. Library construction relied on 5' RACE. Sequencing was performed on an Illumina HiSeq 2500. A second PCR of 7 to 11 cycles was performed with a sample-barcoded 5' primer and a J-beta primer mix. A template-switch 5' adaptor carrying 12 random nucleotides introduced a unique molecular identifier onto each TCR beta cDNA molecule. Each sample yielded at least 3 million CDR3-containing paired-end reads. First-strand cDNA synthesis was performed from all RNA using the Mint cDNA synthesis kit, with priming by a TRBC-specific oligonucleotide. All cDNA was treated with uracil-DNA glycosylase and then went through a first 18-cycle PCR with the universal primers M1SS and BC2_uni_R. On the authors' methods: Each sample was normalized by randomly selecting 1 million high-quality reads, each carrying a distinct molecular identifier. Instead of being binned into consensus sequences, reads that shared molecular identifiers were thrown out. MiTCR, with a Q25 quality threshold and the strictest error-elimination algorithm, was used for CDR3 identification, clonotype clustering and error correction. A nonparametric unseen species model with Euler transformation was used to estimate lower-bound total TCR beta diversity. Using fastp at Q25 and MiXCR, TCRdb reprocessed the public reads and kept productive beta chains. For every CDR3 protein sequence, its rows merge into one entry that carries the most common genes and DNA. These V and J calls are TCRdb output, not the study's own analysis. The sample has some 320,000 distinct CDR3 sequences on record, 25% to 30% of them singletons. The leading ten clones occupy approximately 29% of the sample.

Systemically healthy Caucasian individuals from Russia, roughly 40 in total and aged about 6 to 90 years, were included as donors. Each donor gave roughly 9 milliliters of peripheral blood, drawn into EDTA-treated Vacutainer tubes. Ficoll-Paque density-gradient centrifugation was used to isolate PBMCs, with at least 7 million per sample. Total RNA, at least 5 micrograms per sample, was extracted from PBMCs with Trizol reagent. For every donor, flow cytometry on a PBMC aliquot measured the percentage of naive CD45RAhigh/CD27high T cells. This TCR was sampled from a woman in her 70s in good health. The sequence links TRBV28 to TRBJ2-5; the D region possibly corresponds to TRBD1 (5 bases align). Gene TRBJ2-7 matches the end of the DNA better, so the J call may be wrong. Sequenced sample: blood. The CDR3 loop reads CASSFSGRPYEQYF. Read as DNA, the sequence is TGTGCCAGCAGTTTTTCAGGGCGCCCCTACGAGCAGTACTTC.